Listed below are T cell receptor beta chains from one sample, sequenced in a study of regulatory T cells in long-lasting Graves disease. TCRdb ran MiXCR on the multiplex PCR reads and lists one entry per CDR3 protein. The table records about 460,000 distinct CDR3 sequences, 13% to 15% of them present only once. These data also featured in a second study, about T cells in Graves' hyperthyroidism and ophthalmopathy.

The sequences come from peripheral blood mononuclear cells (PBMCs), collected at new diagnosis, from a patient treated with antithyroid drugs. The source of these receptors is a woman between 45 and 65 years old with Graves disease. CDR3s include the opening cysteine and the closing phenylalanine or tryptophan. Fields, in order: clone size, V gene, D gene, J gene, CDR3 length, CDR3 DNA, CDR3 protein. The D gene is left open where the match is weak. Not all rows give a size; the values are once, few, many and, for expanded clones, a class.

size: few; V: TRBV5-4; D: .; J: TRBJ2-5; length: 14; DNA: TGTGCCAGCAGCTTGGAACAGGCAACGAGGACCCAGTACTTC; CDR3: CASSLEQATRTQYF
size: many; V: TRBV7-8; D: .; J: TRBJ2-3; length: 15; DNA: TGTGCCAGCAGCTTAGGAAGGGGACGCACAGATACGCAGTATTTT; CDR3: CASSLGRGRTDTQYF
size: .; V: TRBV7-9; D: TRBD2; J: TRBJ2-7; length: 15; DNA: TGTGCCAGCAGCACGACTAGCGGGAGGGGGTACGAGCAGTACTTC; CDR3: CASSTTSGRGYEQYF
size: many; V: TRBV18; D: .; J: TRBJ2-3; length: 14; DNA: TGTGCCAGCTCACGCAGGGAGAGCACAGATACGCAGTATTTT; CDR3: CASSRRESTDTQYF
size: few; V: TRBV19; D: TRBD2; J: TRBJ2-7; length: 14; DNA: TGTGCCAGTAGTATTGCTAGCGGGAAGGATGAGCAGTACTTC; CDR3: CASSIASGKDEQYF
size: many; V: TRBV7-3; D: TRBD2; J: TRBJ2-1; length: 13; DNA: TGTGCCAGCAGGGCTAGCGGGAGCCATGAGCAGTTCTTC; CDR3: CASRASGSHEQFF
size: many; V: TRBV12-3/TRBV12-4; D: .; J: TRBJ2-1; length: 13; DNA: TGTGCCAGCACCCCCGGGGCTTACAATGAGCAGTTCTTC; CDR3: CASTPGAYNEQFF
size: many; V: TRBV28; D: .; J: TRBJ1-5; length: 14; DNA: TGTGCCAGCAGTTTCAAGGATAGCAATCAGCCCCAGCATTTT; CDR3: CASSFKDSNQPQHF
size: few; V: TRBV5-4; D: TRBD2; J: TRBJ2-7; length: 15; DNA: TGTGCCAGCAGCCCACTAGCGGGAGGGGGTTACGAGCAGTACTTC; CDR3: CASSPLAGGGYEQYF
size: many; V: TRBV5-1; D: TRBD2; J: TRBJ2-5; length: 13; DNA: TGCGCCAGCAGCCCAACTAGCGAAGAGACCCAGTACTTC; CDR3: CASSPTSEETQYF
size: .; V: TRBV20-1; D: TRBD2; J: TRBJ2-1; length: 22; DNA: TGCAGTGCTAGAGTCTTGTCGGGGCTAGCGGGAGGTCCGTGGATAACCTACAATGAGCAGTTCTTC; CDR3: CSARVLSGLAGGPWITYNEQFF
size: many; V: TRBV2; D: TRBD2; J: TRBJ2-1; length: 15; DNA: TGTGCCAGCAGTTGGGCTAGCGGGAAAAAGAATGAGCAGTTCTTC; CDR3: CASSWASGKKNEQFF
size: .; V: TRBV5-5; D: .; J: TRBJ1-6; length: 14; DNA: TGTGCCAGCAGCTTCCAAAGAGAGGATTCACCCCTCCACTTT; CDR3: CASSFQREDSPLHF
size: few; V: TRBV3-1; D: TRBD2; J: TRBJ2-3; length: 18; DNA: TGTGCCAGCAGCCAAGCTCATAGCGGGAGGGCTGGCACAGATACGCAGTATTTT; CDR3: CASSQAHSGRAGTDTQYF
size: few; V: TRBV6-1; D: .; J: TRBJ2-5; length: 14; DNA: TGTGCCAGCAGCCGCCCGGGGGCCCAAGAGACCCAGTACTTC; CDR3: CASSRPGAQETQYF
size: .; V: TRBV30; D: .; J: TRBJ2-7; length: 15; DNA: TGTGCCTGGGGGGGGTGGGGATCCGTCCTTTACGAGCAGTACTTC; CDR3: CAWGGWGSVLYEQYF
size: many; V: TRBV3-1; D: .; J: TRBJ2-1; length: 13; DNA: TGTGCCAGCAGCCAAGACAGGTACAATGAGCAGTTCTTC; CDR3: CASSQDRYNEQFF
size: many; V: TRBV12-3/TRBV12-4; D: TRBD1; J: TRBJ2-7; length: 15; DNA: TGTGCCAGCAGACTGGGACAGGAAAGCTCCTACGAGCAGTACTTC; CDR3: CASRLGQESSYEQYF
size: .; V: TRBV7-9; D: .; J: TRBJ2-3; length: 15; DNA: TGTGCCAGCAGCCAACAGGGTGGGGTCACAGATACGCAGTATTTT; CDR3: CASSQQGGVTDTQYF
size: .; V: TRBV30; D: .; J: TRBJ2-2; length: 16; DNA: TGTGCCTGGAGTCCCCGGGGAAGGGTGGCCACCGGGGAGCTGTTTTTT; CDR3: CAWSPRGRVATGELFF
size: .; V: TRBV29-1; D: .; J: TRBJ1-2; length: 15; DNA: TGCAGCGTTGATCTAGTGGGGGCCGGGAGCTCTGGCTACACCTTC; CDR3: CSVDLVGAGSSGYTF
size: few; V: TRBV29-1; D: TRBD1; J: TRBJ2-2; length: 13; DNA: TGCAGCGTCGGACAGGCGAACACCGGGGAGCTGTTTTTT; CDR3: CSVGQANTGELFF
size: many; V: TRBV2; D: TRBD2; J: TRBJ2-1; length: 17; DNA: TGTGCCAGCAGTGAAGCAGCGGGAGGACTCCTCGACAATGAGCAGTTCTTC; CDR3: CASSEAAGGLLDNEQFF
size: many; V: TRBV18; D: TRBD2; J: TRBJ2-7; length: 14; DNA: TGTGCCAGCTCACCAGGGGAGGGGCCCCACGAGCAGTACTTC; CDR3: CASSPGEGPHEQYF
size: many; V: TRBV5-1; D: .; J: TRBJ1-1; length: 13; DNA: TGCGCCAGCACTAATGAAGGGTATGCTGAAGCTTTCTTT; CDR3: CASTNEGYAEAFF
size: few; V: TRBV12-3/TRBV12-4; D: TRBD2; J: TRBJ2-7; length: 17; DNA: TGTGCCAGCAGTGGAACGTCTAGCGGAACCTCGCCCTACGAGCAGTACTTC; CDR3: CASSGTSSGTSPYEQYF
size: many; V: TRBV20-1; D: TRBD2; J: TRBJ2-3; length: 14; DNA: TGCAGTGCTAGAAAGACTAGCTCCCTGGATACGCAGTATTTT; CDR3: CSARKTSSLDTQYF
size: .; V: TRBV9; D: .; J: TRBJ2-2; length: 12; DNA: TGTGCCAGCAGGGGCGCCACCGGGGAGCTGTTTTTT; CDR3: CASRGATGELFF
size: .; V: TRBV30; D: .; J: TRBJ1-3; length: 17; DNA: TGTGCCTGGAGCGGTCAATGGGGACAACTCTCTGGAAACACCATATATTTT; CDR3: CAWSGQWGQLSGNTIYF
size: few; V: TRBV7-6; D: TRBD2; J: TRBJ2-2; length: 15; DNA: TGTGCCAGCAGCTTTTGGAGCGGGGTCACCGGGGAGCTGTTTTTT; CDR3: CASSFWSGVTGELFF
size: .; V: TRBV12-5; D: TRBD1; J: TRBJ2-1; length: 15; DNA: TGTGCTAGTGGTTCCGGACAGGGGGCCTACAATGAGCAGTTCTTC; CDR3: CASGSGQGAYNEQFF
size: many; V: TRBV7-7; D: .; J: TRBJ2-5; length: 15; DNA: TGTGCCAGCAGCACGGGAGCGGGACAGCAAGAGACCCAGTACTTC; CDR3: CASSTGAGQQETQYF
size: many; V: TRBV11-1; D: .; J: TRBJ2-1; length: 16; DNA: TGTGCCAGCAGCTTAGGTCGTGGATACCCCTACAATGAGCAGTTCTTC; CDR3: CASSLGRGYPYNEQFF